This record covers a single T cell receptor (beta chain). Its matching antigen is unknown. This CDR3 comprises 16 residues. V lost 4 bases and J lost 4; bases outside the gene matches: 11. Germline V gene lookup returns CDR1 SEHNR and CDR2 FQNEAQ (reference sequence). These data originate in a study of response to subunit inactivated influenza vaccine. Study-wide points: There was a suggestion from the authors that each seasonal influenza vaccination recruits few new T cells.

From the RT-PCR reads, TCRdb called clonotypes with MiXCR, one entry per CDR3 protein. The sample lists approximately 230,000 distinct CDR3 sequences, 12% occurring once. This TCR came from a man aged 45-65 years who received an inactivated influenza vaccine. The chain combines TRBV7-9 with TRBJ2-7; 9 nucleotides align to TRBD1. The sample was non-naive T cells sorted from PBMCs, taken 14 to 15 days before vaccination. CDR3 in amino acids: CASSSLDRGFGYEQYF. CDR3 in DNA: TGTGCCAGCAGCTCTTTGGACAGGGGATTCGGGTACGAGCAGTACTTC.